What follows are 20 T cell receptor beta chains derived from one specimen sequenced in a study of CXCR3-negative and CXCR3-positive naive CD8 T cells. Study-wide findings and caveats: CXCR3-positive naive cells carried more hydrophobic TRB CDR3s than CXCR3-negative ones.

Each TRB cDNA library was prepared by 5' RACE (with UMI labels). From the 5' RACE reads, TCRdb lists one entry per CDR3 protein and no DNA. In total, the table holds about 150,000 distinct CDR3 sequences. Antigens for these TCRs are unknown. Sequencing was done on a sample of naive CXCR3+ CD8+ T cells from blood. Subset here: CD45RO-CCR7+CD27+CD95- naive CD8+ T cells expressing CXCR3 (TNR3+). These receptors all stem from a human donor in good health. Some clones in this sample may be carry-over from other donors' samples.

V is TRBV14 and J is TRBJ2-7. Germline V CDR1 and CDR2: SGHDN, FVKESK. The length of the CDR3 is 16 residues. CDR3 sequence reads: CASSQEAFSLSYEQYF.

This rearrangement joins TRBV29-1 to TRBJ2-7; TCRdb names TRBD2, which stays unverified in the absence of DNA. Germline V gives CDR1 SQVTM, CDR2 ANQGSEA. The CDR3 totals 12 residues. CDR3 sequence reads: CSVTSGGYEQYF.

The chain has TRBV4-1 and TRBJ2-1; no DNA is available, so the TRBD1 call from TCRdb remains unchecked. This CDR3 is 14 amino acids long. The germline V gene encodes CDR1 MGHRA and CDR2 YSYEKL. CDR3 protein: CASSLGGQYNEQFF.

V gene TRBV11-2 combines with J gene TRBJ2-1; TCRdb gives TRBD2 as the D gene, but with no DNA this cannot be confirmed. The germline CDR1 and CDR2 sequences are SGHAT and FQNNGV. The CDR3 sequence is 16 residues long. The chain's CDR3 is CASSSRGQRTLHEQFF.

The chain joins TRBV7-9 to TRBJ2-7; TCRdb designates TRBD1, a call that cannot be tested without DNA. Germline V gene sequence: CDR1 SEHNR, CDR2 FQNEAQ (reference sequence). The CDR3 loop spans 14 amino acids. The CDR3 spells CASSPTGRVEEQYF.

The CDR3 is CASSFRYEQYF. This chain links TRBV28 with TRBJ2-7. This CDR3 region has 11 residues. Germline CDR1 reads MDHEN; CDR2 reads SYDVKM.

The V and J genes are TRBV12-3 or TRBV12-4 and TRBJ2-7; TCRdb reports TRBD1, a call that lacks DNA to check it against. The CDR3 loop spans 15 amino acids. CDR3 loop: CASSLGQGDLYEQYF.

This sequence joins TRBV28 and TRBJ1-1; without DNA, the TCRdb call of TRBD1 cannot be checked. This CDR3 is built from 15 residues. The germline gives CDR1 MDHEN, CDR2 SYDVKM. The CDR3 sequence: CASSLTGTGDTEAFF. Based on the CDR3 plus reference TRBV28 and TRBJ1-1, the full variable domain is DVKVTQSSRYLVKRTGEKVFLECVQDMDHENMFWYRQDPGLGLRLIYFSYDVKMKEKGDIPEGYSVSREKKERFSLILESASTNQTSMYLCASSLTGTGDTEAFFGQGTRLTVV.

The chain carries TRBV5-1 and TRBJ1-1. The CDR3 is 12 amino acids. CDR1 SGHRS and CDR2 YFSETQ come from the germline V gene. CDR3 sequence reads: CASSLDEAEAFF. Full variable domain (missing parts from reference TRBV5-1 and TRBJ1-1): KAGVTQTPRYLIKTRGQQVTLSCSPISGHRSVSWYQQTPGQGLQFLFEYFSETQRNKGNFPGRFSGRQFSNSRSEMNVSTLELGDSALYLCASSLDEAEAFFGQGTRLTVV.

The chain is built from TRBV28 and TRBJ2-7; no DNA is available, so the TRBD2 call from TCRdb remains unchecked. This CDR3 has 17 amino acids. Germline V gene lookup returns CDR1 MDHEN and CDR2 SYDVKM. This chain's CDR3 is CASSFIVRLDGTYEQYF.

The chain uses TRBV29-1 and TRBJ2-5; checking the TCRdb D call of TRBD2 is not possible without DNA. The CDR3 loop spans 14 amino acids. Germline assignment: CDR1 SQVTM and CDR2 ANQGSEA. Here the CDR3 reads CSVVWRGYQETQYF.

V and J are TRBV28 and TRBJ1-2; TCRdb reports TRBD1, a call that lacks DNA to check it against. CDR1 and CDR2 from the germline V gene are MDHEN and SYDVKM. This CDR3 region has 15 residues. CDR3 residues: CASARRDTLGYGYTF.

The CDR3 loop reads CSVERSGGGYTF. V is TRBV29-1 and J is TRBJ1-2; TCRdb calls TRBD1, which cannot be checked without DNA. This CDR3 contains 12 residues. Germline-derived CDR1 and CDR2 are SQVTM and ANQGSEA.

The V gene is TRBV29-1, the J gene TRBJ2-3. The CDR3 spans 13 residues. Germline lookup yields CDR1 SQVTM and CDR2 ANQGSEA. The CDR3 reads CSVEDPPADTQYF.

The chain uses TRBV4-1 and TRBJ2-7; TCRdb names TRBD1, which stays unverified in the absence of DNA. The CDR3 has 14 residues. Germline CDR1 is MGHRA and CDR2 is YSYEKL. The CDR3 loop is CASSHRSADYEQYF.

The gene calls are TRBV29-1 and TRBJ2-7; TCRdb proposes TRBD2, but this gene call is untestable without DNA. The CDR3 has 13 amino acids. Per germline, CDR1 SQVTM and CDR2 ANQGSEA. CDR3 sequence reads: CSVMTSGRVEQYF.

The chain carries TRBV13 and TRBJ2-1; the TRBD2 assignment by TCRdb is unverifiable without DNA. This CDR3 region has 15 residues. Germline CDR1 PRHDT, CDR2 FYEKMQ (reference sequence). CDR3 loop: CASTIEAGAFNEQFF.

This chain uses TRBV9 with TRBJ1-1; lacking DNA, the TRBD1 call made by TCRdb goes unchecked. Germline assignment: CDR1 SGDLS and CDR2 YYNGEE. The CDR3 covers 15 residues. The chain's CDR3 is CASSVEEGRNTEAFF.

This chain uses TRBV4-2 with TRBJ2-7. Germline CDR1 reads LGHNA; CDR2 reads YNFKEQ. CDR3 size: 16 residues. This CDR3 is CASSQDLGPSSYEQYF.

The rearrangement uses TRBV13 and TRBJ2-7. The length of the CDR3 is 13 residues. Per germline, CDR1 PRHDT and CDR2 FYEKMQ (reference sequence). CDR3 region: CASSFETSGEQYF. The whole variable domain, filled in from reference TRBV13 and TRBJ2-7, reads AAGVIQSPRHLIKEKRETATLKCYPIPRHDTVYWYQQGPGQDPQFLISFYEKMQSDKGSIPDRFSAQQFSDYHSELNMSSLELGDSALYFCASSFETSGEQYFGPGTRLTVT.